This T cell receptor beta chain came from a study of regulatory T cells in long-lasting Graves disease. Time point noted: newly diagnosed GD, antithyroid drugs for less than 3 months. The TCR library was made from RNA extracted from PBMCs. The V gene's germline CDR1 is MNHEY and CDR2 SVGAGI. The CDR3 has 14 amino acids. Trimming took off 2 bases at V and 0 bases at J, with 6 bases between the two ends. Relying on iRepertoire HTBI primers and Arm-PCR of CDR3 regions, the team built TCR beta libraries. MiXCR, applied by TCRdb to the multiplex PCR reads, yields one record per CDR3 protein. The sample has around 400,000 distinct CDR3 sequences, around a sixth seen once. This clonotype has at least ten counts.

Sequencing was performed on peripheral blood mononuclear cells (PBMCs), taken at new diagnosis, from a patient treated with antithyroid drugs. The sequence was obtained from a female donor with Graves disease. The J gene is TRBJ2-3, the V gene TRBV6-5; weak D call: TRBD1 (5 bases). CDR3 DNA: TGTGCCAGCAGTTACGGGGCTAGCACAGATACGCAGTATTTT. This sequence encodes CASSYGASTDTQYF.